Described below is a single TCR beta chain sequence and its context. What it binds is unknown. Germline CDR1 MNHNS, CDR2 SASEGT. Trimming shortened V by 6 bases and J by 1 base, and 11 bases separated the two germline ends. The CDR3 has 14 amino acids. Donors uniformly comprised healthy Caucasians. This specimen belongs to a study of identical twins. After template switching added a universal primer site, the resulting cDNA carried unique molecular identifiers. TCRdb recomputed calls from the 5' RACE reads with MiXCR, one row per CDR3 protein. The repertoire includes about 530,000 distinct CDR3 sequences, about a fifth of them detected once, and 0.4% to 0.6% sits in the top ten. Whole-study results and caveats: Insertions ran lower in abundant cord blood beta clonotypes, though not in memory repertoires. Surplus twin overlap in beta out-of-frame sequences was less pronounced.

These data also featured in a second study, about yellow fever vaccine responses in identical twins.

The receptor comes from a woman aged 18-30 years in good health. The sequenced sample consisted of CD4+ T cells sorted from blood. The chain links TRBV6-1 to TRBJ2-3; TRBD2 is a possible D gene (6 bases). For the CDR3, the DNA is TGTGCCAGCAGGGAGGGGACTGGCACAGATACGCAGTATTTT. Translating gives CASREGTGTDTQYF.